Presented here are 3 T cell receptor beta chains from one specimen sequenced in a study of T cell responses to AZD1222 COVID-19 vaccine. This table comes from immunoSEQ multiplex PCR, and its TCRdb copy is limited to in-frame clones, with some not included. The sample holds some 130,000 clones; approximately 90% are singletons and the top ten take 3% to 4%. The starting material was peripheral blood, obtained on day 0 of AZD1222 vaccination. The receptor source for this set is an adult in good health.

The genes are TRBV5-4 and TRBJ1-5; 8 nucleotides align to TRBD1. The trim removed 4 bases at V and 4 bases at J, leaving 4 bases unmatched. Germline lookup yields CDR1 SGHNT and CDR2 YYREEE (reference sequence). The CDR3 runs 14 residues. The CDR3 here is CASSDGQGNQPQHF. The CDR3 nucleotides read TGTGCCAGCAGCGACGGACAGGGTAATCAGCCCCAGCATTTT. Full variable domain (outside the CDR3, taken from reference TRBV5-4 and TRBJ1-5): ETGVTQSPTHLIKTRGQQVTLRCSSQSGHNTVSWYQQALGQGPQFIFQYYREEENGRGNFPPRFSGLQFPNYSSELNVNALELDDSALYLCASSDGQGNQPQHFGDGTRLSIL.

The chain's CDR3 is CASRQPGQGGGEQYF. CDR3 bases: TGCGCCAGCAGACAGCCGGGACAGGGAGGCGGCGAGCAGTACTTC. The chain carries TRBV5-1 and TRBJ2-7; 9 nucleotides line up with TRBD1. This CDR3 region has 15 residues. CDR1 and CDR2 (germline): SGHRS, YFSETQ. Unmatched junction bases numbered 12, after V lost 5 bases and J lost 6 bases.

The chain is built from TRBV6-1 and TRBJ1-2, with TRBD1 as a possible D gene (6 bases). This CDR3 has 14 residues. The V gene lost 1 base and the J gene lost 5 bases, with 11 bases spanning the gap. CDR1 and CDR2 from the germline V gene are MNHNS and SASEGT. The CDR3 DNA sequence: TGTGCCAGCAGTGAAGGGGGGACAAGATATGGCTACACCTTC. Amino acid sequence: CASSEGGTRYGYTF.